This T cell receptor beta chain was observed in a study of glioma-infiltrating T cells after dendritic cell vaccination (dated by TCRdb to the mid-2010s). For context, the study as a whole: A cohort of some 15 glioblastoma patients from Phase I and II dendritic cell vaccination trials was included, of whom 9 were newly diagnosed and 6 had recurrent disease. Three intradermal dendritic cell vaccine injections were administered to patients at biweekly intervals in the arm below the axilla. The vaccine was prepared from monocyte-derived dendritic cells that were cultured for seven days with IL-4 and GM-CSF and then pulsed overnight with autologous tumor lysate. Patients received autologous tumor lysate-pulsed dendritic cell vaccination between about 2002 and 2013. Survival after dendritic cell vaccination was correlated with TCR sequencing metrics, including TIL content and tumor-blood repertoire overlap. Tumor-infiltrating lymphocyte content was quantified and tumor and blood repertoires were compared in dendritic cell-vaccinated glioblastoma patients by deep sequencing of TCR beta CDR3 regions.

According to the study, the label for this sample's time point signals: after dendritic cell vaccination, including at tumor progression/relapse. Patients were selected on the basis of adequate residual fresh-frozen tumor tissue and more than two years of available survival data. Molecular status otherwise varied across the glioblastoma patients, but none of them carried an isocitrate dehydrogenase mutation. PBMC were collected before vaccination, two weeks after the third vaccination, and at tumor progression if tumor progression occurred. The Qiagen DNeasy Blood extraction Kit was used to extract genomic DNA. Broader findings and caveats from the paper: No direct relationship between TCR clonality and survival was found, suggesting that a diverse polyclonal response may matter. The response model built on TCR overlap across three groups was characterized as speculative, with prospective validation still needed. Longer time to progression and overall survival after dendritic cell vaccination were predicted by higher estimated pretreatment TIL content. The cohort was small and heterogeneous, only a few patients had full blood and tumor sets, and even fewer had initial-recurrent tumor pairs.

Notes on this clone: It has no known antigen specificity. No base qualities exist here, and no much larger clone lies one base off it.

CDR1 SNHLY and CDR2 FYNNEI are derived from the germline V gene. Counted from cysteine to phenylalanine, this CDR3 has 12 amino acids. The only DNA kept is the CDR3, 36 bases in frame from the first base. Cut back by 2 bases and 7 bases, the V and J ends lie 8 bases apart. The immunoSEQ assay amplified TCRB CDR3 regions from 1.5 to 2.5 micrograms of genomic DNA, or from all available DNA when less than that amount was available. Multiplex PCR used 60 forward primers for TCR V beta segments and 13 reverse primers for J beta segments. Synthetic control templates were spiked into each sample at limiting dilution to estimate reads per starting template. The Illumina HiSeq System generated 87 bp sequencing reads. The authors' analysis ran thus. PCR and sequencing errors were removed by a nearest neighbor algorithm that merged closely related sequences. TCR overlap was defined as the percentage of unique tumor TCR beta sequences that were also found in the peripheral blood of the same patient. TCRdb took this table from immuneACCESS and kept in-frame rearrangements with V and J called. Such tables lack part of the clones; where checked against another copy, unresolved V genes explain under half of the gap, and the rest is unexplained. V and J calls and clone size come straight from that table; D and trimming were deduced from the DNA. For this sample the table gives 85,000 to 100,000 clones, of which 75% to 85% were detected only once. Approximately 2% of the sample lies in the top ten.

The rearranged chain carries TRBV2 and TRBJ1-2; the D gene assignment is ambiguous. This receptor was identified in a human donor with glioblastoma. The sample in question was blood, obtained after dendritic cell vaccination. Here is the DNA: TGTGCCAGCAGTGAACTTGTTCGTGGCTACACCTTC. It encodes CASSELVRGYTF. The reference TRBV2 and TRBJ1-2 proteins fill in what lies around the CDR3, so the full variable domain reads EPEVTQTPSHQVTQMGQEVILRCVPISNHLYFYWYRQILGQKVEFLVSFYNNEISEKSEIFDDQFSVERPDGSNFTLKIRSTKLEDSAMYFCASSELVRGYTFGSGTRLTVV.